Detailed here is one T cell receptor beta chain. Researchers took RNA transcripts and amplified the TCR beta CDR3 regions from them. The HTBI primer set drove a first-round RT-PCR of the TCR CDR3. TCRdb reanalysed the multiplex PCR reads using MiXCR and keeps one entry per CDR3 protein. The sample consists of about 700,000 distinct CDR3 sequences, about 14% of them appearing once. These data belong to a study of T cells in Graves' hyperthyroidism and ophthalmopathy. Graves' hyperthyroidism showing no ophthalmopathy progression within 18 months was considered stable. The length of the CDR3 is 12 residues. The ends were cut back, 3 bases at V and 10 bases at J, with 9 bases in the middle.

The specimen sequenced was blood. The sequence came from a young woman with Graves' hyperthyroidism. J is TRBJ1-4 and V is TRBV12-3 or TRBV12-4; no clear D gene. The CDR3: CASSFPLGKLFF. CDR3 nucleotide sequence: TGTGCCAGCAGTTTTCCACTTGGAAAACTGTTTTTT.